The next 23 T cell receptor beta chains were all read from a single sample in a study of T cell repertoires in cytomegalovirus infection. Via MiXCR, TCRdb re-called the reads, giving one row per CDR3 protein. Of more than 500,000 distinct CDR3 sequences detected, about 15% appear once; the ten largest clones hold 20% to 30%. The sample comprised CD8+ T cells from PBMCs. The receptors here all came from a human donor in good health (CMV status not recorded). Some clones in this sample may be carry-over from other donors' samples.

With regard to this clonotype: This may come from a read error, since a much larger clone is one base off. The chain joins TRBV7-8 to TRBJ1-2, with D uncertain. Germline CDR1 and CDR2: SGHVS and FQNEAQ. The CDR3 extends over 15 amino acids. CDR3 region: CARSLERIRNYGYTF. The CDR3 nucleotides are TGTGCCAGAAGCTTAGAACGGATACGTAACTATGGCTACACCTTC.

V gene TRBV20-1 combines with J gene TRBJ2-3, with 10 bases lining up with TRBD2. CDR1 is DFQATT, CDR2 SNEGSKA, per germline (reference sequence). The CDR3 runs to 15 residues. Losses at the gene ends were 2 bases for V and 6 bases for J; bases not matched to a gene: 8. The CDR3 region is CSARSLAGDPDTQYF. For the CDR3, the DNA is TGCAGTGCTAGAAGTCTAGCGGGAGACCCGGATACGCAGTATTTT.

In its sample, this clonotype was seen many times. The chain links TRBV6-5 to TRBJ2-7, with D unresolved. Germline loops: CDR1 MNHEY, CDR2 SVGAGI. CDR3 length equals 14 residues. The V gene lost 4 bases and the J gene lost 2 bases, with 12 bases spanning the gap. CDR3 protein: CASSSSATTYEQYF. For the CDR3, the DNA is TGTGCCAGCAGTTCCTCAGCCACCACCTACGAGCAGTACTTC.

The chain recombines TRBV5-5 with TRBJ1-2; 7 positions match TRBD1. CDR3 size: 15 residues. Germline V gives CDR1 SGHKS, CDR2 YYEKEE (reference sequence). Trimming took 4 bases from V and 4 from J; bases not matched to a gene: 10. DNA of the CDR3: TGTGCCAGCAGCCGTACAGGGGACGGGGCCTATGGCTACACCTTC. The encoded protein is CASSRTGDGAYGYTF. Variable domain in full (rest from reference TRBV5-5 and TRBJ1-2): DAGVTQSPTHLIKTRGQQVTLRCSPISGHKSVSWYQQVLGQGPQFIFQYYEKEERGRGNFPDRFSARQFPNYSSELNVNALLLGDSALYLCASSRTGDGAYGYTFGSGTRLTVV.

At least ten counts were recorded for this clonotype. V gene TRBV12-5 combines with J gene TRBJ1-2; the match to TRBD1 covers 9 bases. V lost 6 bases to trimming and J lost 10 bases; unmatched junction nucleotides: 12. Germline V lookup: CDR1 LGHNT, CDR2 FRNRAP. CDR3 length equals 14 residues. In DNA, the CDR3 is TGTGCTAGTGGGGGAGGGACAGGGCTTAGCTACTACACCTTC. Amino acids: CASGGGTGLSYYTF.

This clonotype was counted ten times or more. V is TRBV11-3 and J is TRBJ2-3; no firm D call. Germline V gives CDR1 SGHNT, CDR2 YENEEA. CDR3 length: 14 amino acids. Trimming removed 5 bases from V and 4 bases from J, with 13 bases in between. CDR3 DNA: TGTGCCAGCAGCCCCGGCGAGCTTTCAGATACGCAGTATTTT. It specifies CASSPGELSDTQYF.

The V and J genes are TRBV2 and TRBJ1-2; a weak D match, TRBD1 (5 bases). The CDR3 extends over 14 amino acids. Trimming removed 3 bases at V and 5 bases at J, with 13 bases between. The germline gives CDR1 SNHLY, CDR2 FYNNEI. CDR3 in DNA: TGTGCCAGCAGTGATAGGAGGGGTCAATATGGCTACACCTTC. As protein: CASSDRRGQYGYTF.

In this sample, this clonotype turned up a few times. The rearrangement links TRBV7-6 to TRBJ2-1, with no clear D. Trimming left V 1 base short and J 0 bases short, with 7 bases between. Germline values: CDR1 SGHVS, CDR2 FNYEAQ. CDR3 length: 15 amino acids. CDR3 protein: CASSLGLTSYNEQFF. Here the CDR3 DNA reads TGTGCCAGCAGCTTAGGGTTGACCTCCTACAATGAGCAGTTCTTC.

This clonotype was detected a few times. This rearrangement joins TRBV20-1 to TRBJ2-3; 10 nucleotides line up with TRBD2. CDR1 DFQATT and CDR2 SNEGSKA come from the germline V gene (reference sequence). The V and J ends lost 4 bases and 3 bases, in that order; junction bases with no gene match: 7. The CDR3 is made up of 15 amino acids. CDR3 protein: CSATVAGGRTDTQYF. In nucleotides, the CDR3 is TGCAGTGCTACCGTAGCGGGAGGTCGGACAGATACGCAGTATTTT.

The rearrangement uses TRBV11-2 and TRBJ1-5; D might be TRBD1 (5 bases). This CDR3 is built from 15 residues. Germline CDR1 is SGHAT and CDR2 is FQNNGV. V was pared by 4 bases and J by 1 base, with 11 bases between. This chain's CDR3 is CASSSRAGSNQPQHF. CDR3 nucleotide sequence: TGTGCCAGCAGCTCACGGGCAGGGAGCAATCAGCCCCAGCATTTT.

This clonotype was seen just once. Because the CDR3 is missing its conserved closing phenylalanine or tryptophan, this is likely a read error. This chain joins TRBV12-3 or TRBV12-4 and TRBJ2-7; the D gene is possibly TRBD2 (5 bases). The CDR3 runs 15 residues. V lost 4 bases to trimming and J lost 6 bases, with 19 bases between them. This chain's CDR3 is CASSSIRTPLCEQYL. The DNA for the CDR3 is TGTGCCAGCAGTTCGATACGGACTCCCCTATGCGAGCAGTACTTA.

This clonotype occurred many times. V is TRBV27 and J is TRBJ1-1, with 7 nucleotides matching TRBD1. V lost 4 bases to trimming and J lost 1 base; unmatched junction nucleotides: 6. CDR1 is MNHEY, CDR2 SMNVEV, per germline (reference sequence). The CDR3 is 15 amino acids. The CDR3 loop is CASSSRQGWNTEAFF. CDR3 bases: TGTGCCAGCAGTTCACGACAGGGATGGAACACTGAAGCTTTCTTT.

This clonotype was seen at least ten times. This chain joins TRBV12-3 or TRBV12-4 and TRBJ1-6, with D unclear. There are 14 residues in the CDR3. Trimming removed 5 bases at V and 4 bases at J, with 9 bases between. CDR3 residues: CASSATDYNSPLHF. CDR3 bases: TGTGCCAGCAGTGCGACGGATTATAATTCACCCCTCCACTTT.

This clonotype was detected a few times. This sequence joins TRBV28 and TRBJ1-2, with a weak D call TRBD1 (5 bases). The CDR3 consists of 16 residues. The V end was cut by 5 bases, the J end by 3 bases, with 19 bases between. Germline V lookup: CDR1 MDHEN, CDR2 SYDVKM. CDR3 nucleotides: TGTGCCAGCAGTCCCGACACAGGATACAGAGACTATGGCTACACCTTC. Protein sequence: CASSPDTGYRDYGYTF.

The gene calls are TRBV9 and TRBJ2-1; TRBD2 might be the D (5 bases). The CDR3 has 13 residues. The V end lost 3 bases, the J end lost 10 bases, and 14 bases lay between the germline ends. Per the germline V gene, CDR1 is SGDLS and CDR2 is YYNGEE. CDR3 in amino acids: CASSGRAPREQFF. CDR3 DNA sequence: TGTGCCAGCAGCGGGCGGGCCCCCAGGGAGCAGTTCTTC.

CDR3 sequence (DNA): TGTGCCAGCAGTTCCTCGGACAGGGGAGATGGCTACACCTTC. It yields the protein CASSSSDRGDGYTF. The chain uses TRBV28 and TRBJ1-2; 9 nucleotides align to TRBD1. The CDR3 has 14 amino acids. With 4 bases clipped from V and 6 bases from J, the junction kept 6 bases outside the gene matches. Germline assignment: CDR1 MDHEN and CDR2 SYDVKM.

This rearrangement joins TRBV28 to TRBJ1-1; D unclear. V was pared by 3 bases and J by 8 bases, with 13 bases between. Per the germline V gene, CDR1 is MDHEN and CDR2 is SYDVKM. The CDR3 covers 13 residues. DNA for the CDR3: TGTGCCAGCAGTTTCCCTCTCGAGACAGAAGCTTTCTTT. Translating gives CASSFPLETEAFF.

This clonotype was detected many times. The rearrangement uses TRBV7-2 and TRBJ1-2; no clear D. Germline values: CDR1 SGHTA, CDR2 FQGNSA. Trimming removed 1 base from V and 2 bases from J, with 8 bases in between. CDR3 size: 14 residues. The CDR3 reads CASSLGTVNYGYTF. CDR3 DNA: TGTGCCAGCAGCTTAGGGACGGTAAACTATGGCTACACCTTC. The entire variable domain, with the rest obtained from reference TRBV7-2 and TRBJ1-2, is as follows: GAGVSQSPSNKVTEKGKDVELRCDPISGHTALYWYRQSLGQGLEFLIYFQGNSAPDKSGLPSDRFSAERTGGSVSTLTIQRTQQEDSAVYLCASSLGTVNYGYTFGSGTRLTVV.

This clonotype was seen many times. V gene TRBV7-3 combines with J gene TRBJ2-1; D not resolved. The germline gives CDR1 SGHTA, CDR2 FQGTGA. V lost 5 bases and J lost 10, with 15 bases in between. The CDR3 runs to 13 residues. CDR3 residues: CASSTFPAVEQFF. CDR3 DNA sequence: TGTGCCAGCAGCACCTTCCCGGCGGTAGAGCAGTTCTTC. The entire variable domain, with the rest obtained from reference TRBV7-3 and TRBJ2-1, is as follows: GAGVSQTPSNKVTEKGKYVELRCDPISGHTALYWYRQSLGQGPEFLIYFQGTGAADDSGLPNDRFFAVRPEGSVSTLKIQRTERGDSAVYLCASSTFPAVEQFFGPGTRLTVL.

This sequence joins TRBV27 and TRBJ2-5; D unresolved. CDR3 length equals 15 residues. V lost 5 bases to trimming and J lost 3 bases, with 16 bases between them. Germline CDR1 and CDR2: MNHEY and SMNVEV (reference sequence). The CDR3 region has the DNA TGTGCCAGCAGTGCATTTTGGAGCCCTGAAGAGACCCAGTACTTC. Amino acid sequence: CASSAFWSPEETQYF.

This clonotype appeared a few times. The chain is built from TRBV28 and TRBJ1-2; D gene ambiguous. Per the germline V gene, CDR1 is MDHEN and CDR2 is SYDVKM. The CDR3 has 13 residues. V was trimmed by 6 bases and J by 4 bases, leaving 12 bases between them. CDR3 residues: CASRAPRSYGYTF. The CDR3 coding sequence is TGTGCCAGCAGAGCCCCTAGGAGCTATGGCTACACCTTC.

V is TRBV19 and J is TRBJ1-1; D is undetermined. Germline loops: CDR1 LNHDA, CDR2 SQIVND (reference sequence). The CDR3 totals 12 residues. Trimming took off 5 bases at V and 7 bases at J, with 11 bases between the two ends. The CDR3 region has the DNA TGTGCCAGTAGTCCCGGACCCGGTGAAGCTTTCTTT. This gives the protein CASSPGPGEAFF.

This clonotype was observed at least ten times. The gene calls are TRBV10-3 and TRBJ1-1, with a tentative D call TRBD1 (6 bases). Trimming stripped 3 bases from V and 6 bases from J, with 14 bases between. This CDR3 contains 14 residues. The germline CDR1 and CDR2 sequences are ENHRY and SYGVKD. CDR3 DNA sequence: TGTGCCATCAGTGACCAGAACAGGGTCGCTGAAGCTTTCTTT. This sequence encodes CAISDQNRVAEAFF.